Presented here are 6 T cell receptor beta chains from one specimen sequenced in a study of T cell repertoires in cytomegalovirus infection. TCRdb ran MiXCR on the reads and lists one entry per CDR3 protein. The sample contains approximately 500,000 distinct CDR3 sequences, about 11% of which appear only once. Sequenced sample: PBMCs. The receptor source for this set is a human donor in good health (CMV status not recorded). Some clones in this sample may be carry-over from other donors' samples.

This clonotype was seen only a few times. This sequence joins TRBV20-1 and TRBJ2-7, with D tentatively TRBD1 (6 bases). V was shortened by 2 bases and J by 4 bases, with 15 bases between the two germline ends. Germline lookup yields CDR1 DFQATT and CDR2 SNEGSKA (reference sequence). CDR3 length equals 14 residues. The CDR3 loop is CSARTGLAAYEQYF. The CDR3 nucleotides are TGCAGTGCTAGAACAGGGTTGGCGGCATACGAGCAGTACTTC.

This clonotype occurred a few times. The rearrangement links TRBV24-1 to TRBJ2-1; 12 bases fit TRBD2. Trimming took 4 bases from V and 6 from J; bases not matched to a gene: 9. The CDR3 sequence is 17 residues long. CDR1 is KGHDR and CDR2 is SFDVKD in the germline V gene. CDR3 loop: CATSEVPTSGSGNEQFF. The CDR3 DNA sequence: TGTGCCACCAGTGAGGTCCCGACTAGCGGGAGCGGCAATGAGCAGTTCTTC.

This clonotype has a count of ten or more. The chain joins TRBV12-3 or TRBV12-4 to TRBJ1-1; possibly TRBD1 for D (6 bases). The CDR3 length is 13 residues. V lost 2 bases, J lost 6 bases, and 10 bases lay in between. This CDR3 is CASSLNRVSEAFF. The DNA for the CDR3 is TGTGCCAGCAGTTTAAACAGGGTGTCTGAAGCTTTCTTT.

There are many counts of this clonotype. The CDR3 here is CASSLPTARAGELFF. The CDR3 bases are TGTGCCAGCAGCTTACCGACCGCCCGAGCCGGGGAGCTGTTTTTT. This chain links TRBV5-4 with TRBJ2-2; D uncertain. Trimming took 2 bases from V and 6 from J, leaving 14 bases between them. CDR1 is SGHNT and CDR2 is YYREEE in the germline V gene (reference sequence). There are 15 residues in the CDR3.

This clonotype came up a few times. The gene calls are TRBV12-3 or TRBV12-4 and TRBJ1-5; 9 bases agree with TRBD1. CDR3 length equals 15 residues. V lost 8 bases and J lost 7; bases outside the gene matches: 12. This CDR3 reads CASAPQGANNQPQHF. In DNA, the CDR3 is TGTGCCAGCGCCCCACAGGGGGCTAATAACCAGCCCCAGCATTTT.

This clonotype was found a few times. The CDR3 sequence: CSAVSGETQYF. CDR3 DNA sequence: TGCAGTGCTGTCTCTGGGGAGACCCAGTACTTC. V gene TRBV20-1 combines with J gene TRBJ2-5; D call uncertain. The CDR3 is made up of 11 amino acids. V dropped 5 bases and J dropped 5 bases, with 9 bases sitting between them. CDR1 DFQATT and CDR2 SNEGSKA come from the germline V gene (reference sequence).